This is a list of T cell receptor beta chains from one sample in a study of identical twins. TCRdb recomputed calls from the 5' RACE reads with MiXCR, one row per CDR3 protein. The data show some 240,000 distinct CDR3 sequences, roughly a tenth seen once. Sample: memory T cells sorted from blood. These receptors were collected from a man aged 45-65 years in good health. CDR3s include the opening cysteine and the closing phenylalanine or tryptophan. The D gene is left open where the match is weak. Expanded clones are given a class, and other clones once, few, many or no size at all.

V gene: TRBV12-3/TRBV12-4
D gene: -
CDR3 length: 14
J gene: TRBJ2-1
clone size: many
CDR3 protein: CASSFGRTYNEQFF
CDR3 DNA: TGTGCCAGCAGTTTTGGACGGACCTACAATGAGCAGTTCTTC

V gene: TRBV7-2
D gene: TRBD2
CDR3 length: 19
J gene: TRBJ2-7
clone size: few
CDR3 protein: CASSLAGLAGNFPIYEQYF
CDR3 DNA: TGTGCCAGCAGCTTAGCGGGACTAGCGGGCAATTTTCCTATCTACGAGCAGTACTTC

V gene: TRBV25-1
D gene: -
CDR3 length: 14
J gene: TRBJ2-7
clone size: many
CDR3 protein: CASSRGVQSYEQYF
CDR3 DNA: TGTGCCAGCAGCAGAGGGGTGCAAAGCTACGAGCAGTACTTC

V gene: TRBV6-1
D gene: TRBD2
CDR3 length: 14
J gene: TRBJ2-3
clone size: -
CDR3 protein: CASVWGGTTDTQYF
CDR3 DNA: TGTGCCAGCGTCTGGGGGGGTACGACAGATACGCAGTATTTT

V gene: TRBV12-3/TRBV12-4
D gene: -
CDR3 length: 17
J gene: TRBJ1-1
clone size: -
CDR3 protein: CASSLAQGANLNTEAFF
CDR3 DNA: TGTGCCAGCAGTTTAGCTCAGGGCGCCAACTTGAACACTGAAGCTTTCTTT

V gene: TRBV6-2/TRBV6-3
D gene: -
CDR3 length: 13
J gene: TRBJ2-7
clone size: -
CDR3 protein: CASSYQGGYEQYF
CDR3 DNA: TGTGCCAGCAGTTATCAGGGCGGTTACGAGCAGTACTTC

V gene: TRBV29-1
D gene: -
CDR3 length: 11
J gene: TRBJ2-1
clone size: many
CDR3 protein: CSVEGWSEQFF
CDR3 DNA: TGCAGCGTTGAAGGGTGGTCTGAGCAGTTCTTC

V gene: TRBV29-1
D gene: -
CDR3 length: 14
J gene: TRBJ2-1
clone size: many
CDR3 protein: CSVDGVSTYNEQFF
CDR3 DNA: TGCAGCGTTGATGGGGTCTCGACCTACAATGAGCAGTTCTTC

V gene: TRBV20-1
D gene: -
CDR3 length: 14
J gene: TRBJ2-3
clone size: few
CDR3 protein: CSARGWGSTDTQYF
CDR3 DNA: TGCAGTGCTAGAGGCTGGGGTAGCACAGATACGCAGTATTTT

V gene: TRBV20-1
D gene: -
CDR3 length: 14
J gene: TRBJ2-7
clone size: few
CDR3 protein: CSASRAVGSYEQYF
CDR3 DNA: TGCAGTGCTAGTAGGGCAGTCGGATCCTACGAGCAGTACTTC

V gene: TRBV15
D gene: TRBD1
CDR3 length: 19
J gene: TRBJ2-4
clone size: few
CDR3 protein: CATSRPWDREEEAKNIQYF
CDR3 DNA: TGTGCCACCAGCAGACCCTGGGACAGGGAGGAGGAAGCCAAAAACATTCAGTACTTC

V gene: TRBV7-2
D gene: -
CDR3 length: 13
J gene: TRBJ2-3
clone size: -
CDR3 protein: CASSPQHTDTQYF
CDR3 DNA: TGTGCCAGCAGCCCACAGCACACAGATACGCAGTATTTT

V gene: TRBV6-2/TRBV6-3
D gene: TRBD1
CDR3 length: 15
J gene: TRBJ1-5
clone size: many
CDR3 protein: CASNDRGPSNQPQHF
CDR3 DNA: TGTGCCAGCAACGACAGGGGCCCATCCAATCAGCCCCAGCATTTT

V gene: TRBV4-3
D gene: TRBD1
CDR3 length: 15
J gene: TRBJ2-7
clone size: few
CDR3 protein: CASSLSRQGLYEQYF
CDR3 DNA: TGCGCCAGCAGCCTTTCTCGACAGGGGCTCTACGAGCAGTACTTC

V gene: TRBV6-1
D gene: TRBD1
CDR3 length: 14
J gene: TRBJ2-7
clone size: -
CDR3 protein: CASRQGTGGYEQYF
CDR3 DNA: TGTGCCAGCAGACAGGGGACAGGGGGCTACGAGCAGTACTTC

V gene: TRBV3-1
D gene: TRBD1
CDR3 length: 16
J gene: TRBJ2-7
clone size: many
CDR3 protein: CASSQDPTGGGYEQYF
CDR3 DNA: TGTGCCAGCAGCCAAGACCCCACAGGGGGCGGCTACGAGCAGTACTTC

V gene: TRBV19
D gene: -
CDR3 length: 13
J gene: TRBJ1-3
clone size: -
CDR3 protein: CASTANSGNTIYF
CDR3 DNA: TGTGCGTCGACCGCAAACTCTGGAAACACCATATATTTT

V gene: TRBV19
D gene: -
CDR3 length: 15
J gene: TRBJ1-1
clone size: -
CDR3 protein: CASSIIAGRGTEAFF
CDR3 DNA: TGTGCCAGTAGTATAATTGCAGGGAGAGGGACTGAAGCTTTCTTT

V gene: TRBV7-6
D gene: TRBD1
CDR3 length: 16
J gene: TRBJ1-6
clone size: few
CDR3 protein: CPSSSRGDRVHSPLHF
CDR3 DNA: TGTCCCAGCAGCTCAAGAGGGGACAGGGTCCATTCACCCCTCCACTTT

V gene: TRBV6-2/TRBV6-3
D gene: -
CDR3 length: 15
J gene: TRBJ2-1
clone size: -
CDR3 protein: CASSITWGVRDEQFF
CDR3 DNA: TGTGCCAGCAGCATTACGTGGGGGGTTCGGGATGAGCAGTTCTTC

V gene: TRBV25-1
D gene: -
CDR3 length: 13
J gene: TRBJ2-2
clone size: few
CDR3 protein: CASSEQGLGELFF
CDR3 DNA: TGTGCCAGCAGTGAACAGGGGTTGGGGGAGCTGTTTTTT

V gene: TRBV6-2/TRBV6-3
D gene: -
CDR3 length: 16
J gene: TRBJ2-3
clone size: -
CDR3 protein: CASSLRTTQITDTQYF
CDR3 DNA: TGTGCCAGCAGCCTCAGGACAACTCAAATCACAGATACGCAGTATTTT

V gene: TRBV18
D gene: TRBD1
CDR3 length: 14
J gene: TRBJ1-1
clone size: few
CDR3 protein: CASSPQGADTEAFF
CDR3 DNA: TGTGCCAGCTCACCACAGGGGGCCGACACTGAAGCTTTCTTT

V gene: TRBV20-1
D gene: TRBD2
CDR3 length: 14
J gene: TRBJ2-2
clone size: -
CDR3 protein: CSALLREYTGELFF
CDR3 DNA: TGCAGTGCTCTGTTGCGGGAGTACACCGGGGAGCTGTTTTTT

V gene: TRBV6-2/TRBV6-3
D gene: TRBD1
CDR3 length: 17
J gene: TRBJ2-5
clone size: -
CDR3 protein: CASSYSLQDRGIGTQYF
CDR3 DNA: TGTGCCAGCAGTTACTCGCTTCAGGACAGGGGAATTGGGACCCAGTACTTC

V gene: TRBV28
D gene: -
CDR3 length: 18
J gene: TRBJ1-6
clone size: -
CDR3 protein: CASSLSNGLGSYNSPLHF
CDR3 DNA: TGTGCCAGCAGTTTATCGAACGGGCTTGGCTCCTATAATTCACCCCTCCACTTT

V gene: TRBV29-1
D gene: -
CDR3 length: 15
J gene: TRBJ2-2
clone size: many
CDR3 protein: CSVMGANFGAGELFF
CDR3 DNA: -

V gene: TRBV15
D gene: -
CDR3 length: 15
J gene: TRBJ2-2
clone size: few
CDR3 protein: CATSRGGPIAGELFF
CDR3 DNA: TGTGCCACCAGCAGAGGGGGGCCCATCGCCGGGGAGCTGTTTTTT

V gene: TRBV6-2/TRBV6-3
D gene: -
CDR3 length: 12
J gene: TRBJ2-3
clone size: -
CDR3 protein: CASSPPYDTQYF
CDR3 DNA: TGTGCCAGCAGCCCCCCCTACGATACGCAGTATTTT

V gene: TRBV4-2
D gene: TRBD1
CDR3 length: 15
J gene: TRBJ1-5
clone size: few
CDR3 protein: CASSQDLQGAQPQHF
CDR3 DNA: TGTGCCAGCAGCCAAGATTTACAGGGGGCACAGCCCCAGCATTTT

V gene: TRBV5-5
D gene: -
CDR3 length: 15
J gene: TRBJ1-3
clone size: -
CDR3 protein: CASSPDRNSGNTIYF
CDR3 DNA: TGTGCCAGCAGTCCCGACCGCAACTCTGGAAACACCATATATTTT

V gene: TRBV7-8
D gene: -
CDR3 length: 16
J gene: TRBJ2-7
clone size: few
CDR3 protein: CASSLELADLSYEQYF
CDR3 DNA: TGTGCCAGCAGCTTAGAACTAGCTGACCTCTCCTACGAGCAGTACTTC

V gene: TRBV12-3/TRBV12-4
D gene: TRBD2
CDR3 length: 16
J gene: TRBJ2-1
clone size: many
CDR3 protein: CASSLSSGGVNNEQFF
CDR3 DNA: TGTGCCAGCAGTCTATCGTCGGGGGGTGTTAACAATGAGCAGTTCTTC

V gene: TRBV7-9
D gene: -
CDR3 length: 11
J gene: TRBJ1-4
clone size: few
CDR3 protein: CASLRGEKLFF
CDR3 DNA: TGTGCCAGCCTCAGGGGCGAAAAACTGTTTTTT

V gene: TRBV7-2
D gene: TRBD1
CDR3 length: 16
J gene: TRBJ2-7
clone size: many
CDR3 protein: CASNNIAGTDSYEQYF
CDR3 DNA: TGTGCCAGCAACAACATTGCTGGGACAGACTCCTACGAGCAGTACTTC

V gene: TRBV18
D gene: TRBD1
CDR3 length: 18
J gene: TRBJ1-2
clone size: many
CDR3 protein: CASSPPVQGGAEDYGYTF
CDR3 DNA: TGTGCCAGCTCACCACCGGTTCAGGGGGGGGCTGAAGACTATGGCTACACCTTC